This section outlines one T cell receptor beta chain sequence together with its context. The data were produced by immunoSEQ multiplex PCR, yet TCRdb's version contains in-frame clones alone and is incomplete. The data show approximately 94,000 clones, around 92% seen once. The CDR3 runs to 18 residues. V was trimmed by 1 base and J by 4 bases, leaving 21 bases between them. Germline lookup yields CDR1 MDHEN and CDR2 SYDVKM. The record originates from a study of T cell changes during pregnancy in multiple sclerosis. This chain joins TRBV28 and TRBJ2-3; possibly TRBD1 for D (6 bases). The specimen comprised peripheral blood, sampled after pregnancy. The receptor's source is a female donor with multiple sclerosis, enrolled in a pregnancy study. The CDR3 loop is CASSLYYRVSGRPDTQYF. Written as DNA, the CDR3 is TGTGCCAGCAGTTTATATTACAGGGTGTCAGGGCGGCCAGATACGCAGTATTTT.